The present entry profiles one T cell receptor beta chain with its context. This clonotype was recorded many times. The antigen it recognizes is unknown. Qualities for individual bases were not recorded, and no much larger clone is one base off. Looking up the germline V gene yields CDR1 SGHTA and CDR2 FQGNSA. V lost 4 bases and J lost 5 bases; the stretch between them is 7 bases long. The CDR3 starts with the cysteine, ends with the phenylalanine, and has 12 residues. Only the CDR3 DNA stays, 36 bases, in frame from base 1. These data belong to a study of T cells after yellow fever vaccination (dated by TCRdb to 2018 to 2020). For the study in its entirety: The SMART-Seq v4 Ultra Low Input RNA kit was used to prepare libraries from fractions with low cell numbers. To follow T-cell clones before and after primary and booster YFV17D yellow fever vaccination, bulk TCR alpha and beta repertoires were sequenced over time. Two healthy male donors made up the cohort, one aged 18 to 30 years and the other aged 30 to 40 years. Blood was collected at multiple timepoints before and after primary and secondary immunization, and bulk PBMC replicates and cell subsets were isolated. Here is what the overall study found, with its caveats: The secondary T-cell response was weaker than the primary response but faster, peaking on day 5 instead of day 15. Most clones expanded after primary vaccination (around 96% of CD4 and around 89% of CD8) were re-detected after the booster, suggesting that broad memory maintenance occurred. Computational filtering was required because FACS-sorted repertoires could contain abundant contaminating clonotypes from the bulk population. Because the study included only a couple of donors, the extent to which the findings can be generalized is limited. A small fraction of clonotypes appeared in both the CD4 and CD8 compartments, likely as a result of convergent recombination.

Explained via the paper, the treatment or condition label denotes: live attenuated yellow fever vaccine strain. At each blood-draw timepoint, two biological replicates of bulk PBMCs were collected. PBMCs were isolated from peripheral blood using a standard Ficoll-Paque protocol. RNA was extracted with TriZol from bulk PBMCs, CD4 and CD8 fractions, and dextramer-positive and dextramer-negative fractions. TCR cDNA was synthesized by 5'RACE template switching, which introduced a universal primer site and unique molecular identifiers. Priming for cDNA synthesis came from both the TCR alpha and TCR beta constant segments. Libraries were amplified in two PCR steps, with sample barcodes and sequencing adapters added in the second step. Libraries were sequenced on Illumina HiSeq 2500 (2x100 bp) or NovaSeq (2x150 bp). Per the source publication's procedure: MIGEC handled demultiplexing of reads and collapsing into UMI consensus sequences, while MiXCR performed V(D)J alignment. Vaccine-responding clonotypes were identified with edgeR using replicate PBMC samples, with FDR below 0.01 and a log2 fold change above 5 up to day 15 being required. Each bulk clonotype received a CD4 or CD8 identity based on whether the sequenced CD4 or CD8 repertoire contained that clonotype at higher abundance. The public reads were reanalyzed by TCRdb: fastp trimming at Q25, MiXCR alignment, in-frame beta chains only. Rows are unified per CDR3 protein, each entry keeping the most common DNA and genes. TCRdb's processing, not the authors', yielded these V and J calls. This sample gives a few hundred thousand distinct CDR3 sequences in total; 17% of them show up just once. Of the sample, around 16% falls within the top ten clones.

The rearranged chain carries TRBV7-2 and TRBJ2-3; the D gene is possibly TRBD1, with 5 bases matching. The TCR comes from a man in his late teens or twenties who received the YFV17D yellow fever vaccine. The sample consisted of PBMCs, taken around 5 days after the first yellow fever vaccination. The CDR3 region: CASSWGRDTQYF. At the DNA level, the sequence is TGTGCCAGCAGCTGGGGCAGAGATACGCAGTATTTT.